Presented here are 20 T cell receptor beta chains from one specimen sequenced in a study of shared clonotypes between healthy human individuals. Measured with immunoSEQ multiplex PCR; TCRdb has only the in-frame clones, and not every one. The sample lists a few hundred thousand clones, around 77% occurring once. The material sequenced was PBMCs. These receptor sequences come from a woman aged 40 to 49 in good health. Some clones in this sample may be carry-over from other donors' samples.

Notes on this clone: A read error is likely here: a far larger clone is one base away. Additional DNA sequences in this sample encode the identical CDR3. This rearrangement joins TRBV4-1 to TRBJ1-3; D unresolved. This CDR3 has 15 residues. Trimming left V 1 base short and J 4 bases short, with 11 bases between. The germline gives CDR1 MGHRA, CDR2 YSYEKL. The CDR3 coding sequence is TGCGCCAGCAGCCAAGGGCCTAAGTCCGGAAACACCATATATTTT. Translated: CASSQGPKSGNTIYF.

Comments on this clone: This may be a read error: a much more frequent sequence differs by one nucleotide. The same CDR3 can be traced to other DNA sequences in this sample. J is TRBJ2-3 and V is TRBV13, with D hard to call. V was shortened by 4 bases and J by 3 bases, with 2 bases between the two germline ends. This CDR3 is built from 11 residues. Germline assignment: CDR1 PRHDT and CDR2 FYEKMQ (reference sequence). The CDR3 region has the DNA TGTGCCAGCAGCTATACAGATACGCAGTATTTT. Translation: CASSYTDTQYF.

For this clone: It differs at one base from a far larger clone, so likely a read error. The chain combines TRBV5-6 with TRBJ2-3, with D maybe TRBD2 (5 bases). V was clipped by 4 bases and J by 2 bases, with 8 bases between them. The germline V gene has CDR1 SGHDT and CDR2 YYEEEE. The CDR3 sequence is 13 residues long. The CDR3 coding sequence is TGTGCCAGCAGCCCCGGGGTCACAGATACGCAGTATTTT. Its translation: CASSPGVTDTQYF. The whole variable domain, remainder taken from reference TRBV5-6 and TRBJ2-3, is DAGVTQSPTHLIKTRGQQVTLRCSPKSGHDTVSWYQQALGQGPQFIFQYYEEEERQRGNFPDRFSGHQFPNYSSELNVNALLLGDSALYLCASSPGVTDTQYFGPGTRLTVL.

J is TRBJ2-7 and V is TRBV6-6; TRBD2 matches 12 bases. V lost 6 bases to trimming and J lost 6 bases; unmatched junction nucleotides: 6. The CDR3 has 14 residues. From germline, CDR1 is MNHNY and CDR2 SVGAGI (reference sequence). CDR3 coding DNA: TGTGCCAGCAGCCCGGGACTAGCGGGCACCGAGCAGTACTTC. It yields the protein CASSPGLAGTEQYF.

This chain connects TRBV4-3 to TRBJ2-3; D unresolved. Germline CDR1 is LGHNA and CDR2 is YSLEER. With 0 bases removed from V and 0 bases from J, the gap between germline ends came to 1 base. This CDR3 spans 13 amino acids. Here the CDR3 DNA reads TGCGCCAGCAGCCAAGAGAGCACAGATACGCAGTATTTT. Amino acids: CASSQESTDTQYF.

The rearrangement links TRBV4-3 to TRBJ2-3; 8 bases match TRBD2. The trim removed 0 bases at V and 6 bases at J, leaving 8 bases unmatched. The CDR3 spans 16 residues. Germline CDR1 and CDR2: LGHNA and YSLEER. CDR3 nucleotides: TGCGCCAGCAGCCAAGATAGAGCGGGAGCTGGGGATACGCAGTATTTT. It codes for CASSQDRAGAGDTQYF.

The rearrangement uses TRBV10-3 and TRBJ1-1; the D gene is possibly TRBD1 (5 bases). CDR1 ENHRY and CDR2 SYGVKD come from the germline V gene. Trimming cost V 4 bases and J 2 bases, with 17 bases left between them. The CDR3 is 16 amino acids. As DNA, the CDR3 is TGTGCCATCAGTGTGGGGCAGGGAGTAGGAAACACTGAAGCTTTCTTT. Translated: CAISVGQGVGNTEAFF.

The CDR3 nucleotides read TGTGCCAGCAGCAGCCCGCCGGGCAGATCCGCCTACAATGAGCAGTTCTTC. Protein: CASSSPPGRSAYNEQFF. The V call is TRBV7-9, the J call TRBJ2-1, with D unclear. Trimming left V 5 bases short and J 2 bases short, with 19 bases between. The germline CDR1 and CDR2 sequences are SEHNR and FQNEAQ (reference sequence). The CDR3 has 17 amino acids.

The chain recombines TRBV7-3 with TRBJ2-2; D remains ambiguous. Germline V gene lookup returns CDR1 SGHTA and CDR2 FQGTGA. The CDR3 runs 13 residues. V gave up 6 bases and J gave up 2 bases, with 7 bases separating them. In DNA form, the CDR3 reads TGTGCCAGCAGGACAAGAAACACCGGGGAGCTGTTTTTT. Its translation: CASRTRNTGELFF.

The V call is TRBV9, the J call TRBJ1-2; the D gene is possibly TRBD1 (6 bases). The germline V gene has CDR1 SGDLS and CDR2 YYNGEE. Trimming took off 3 bases at V and 2 bases at J, with 11 bases between the two ends. The CDR3 is 14 amino acids. CDR3: CASSGGLTNYGYTF. CDR3 sequence (DNA): TGTGCCAGCAGCGGGGGGCTAACAAACTATGGCTACACCTTC.

This clone was counted many times. The chain links TRBV2 to TRBJ2-1; D remains ambiguous. This CDR3 is built from 15 residues. Germline CDR1 is SNHLY and CDR2 is FYNNEI. The V gene lost 6 bases and the J gene lost 4 bases, with 16 bases spanning the gap. CDR3 nucleotide sequence: TGTGCCAGCAGGTCCCGGGCCCCCTTTTACAATGAGCAGTTCTTC. Translation: CASRSRAPFYNEQFF. The entire variable domain, with the rest obtained from reference TRBV2 and TRBJ2-1, is as follows: EPEVTQTPSHQVTQMGQEVILRCVPISNHLYFYWYRQILGQKVEFLVSFYNNEISEKSEIFDDQFSVERPDGSNFTLKIRSTKLEDSAMYFCASRSRAPFYNEQFFGPGTRLTVL.

This rearrangement joins TRBV7-2 to TRBJ2-7, with 7 bases that match TRBD2. V trimming: 3 bases; J trimming: 2 bases; junction bases outside the gene matches: 13. The CDR3 spans 17 residues. CDR1 is SGHTA and CDR2 is FQGNSA in the germline V gene. The CDR3 region has the DNA TGTGCCAGCAGCTTTGTCCCTCAGCGGGATACCGCCTACGAGCAGTACTTC. Amino acids: CASSFVPQRDTAYEQYF.

This clone was found many times. The chain employs TRBV11-2 and TRBJ1-6, with D possibly matching TRBD1 (5 bases). Between the trimmed V and J ends, which lost 3 bases and 6 bases, there was a span of 15 bases. The CDR3 is made up of 16 amino acids. In germline, CDR1 is SGHAT, CDR2 FQNNGV. CDR3 coding DNA: TGTGCCAGCAGCTTCGGGCAGGGCCTCCCTAATTCACCCCTCCACTTT. Protein: CASSFGQGLPNSPLHF.

CDR3 amino acids: CASSLLAIEPRYNEQFF. The CDR3 region has the DNA TGTGCCAGCAGCTTGTTAGCAATCGAACCACGATACAATGAGCAGTTCTTC. The gene calls are TRBV7-8 and TRBJ2-1; D is undetermined. Deletions cut 3 bases from V and 4 bases from J, with 19 bases between. This CDR3 region has 17 residues. Germline V gene data show CDR1 as SGHVS and CDR2 as FQNEAQ.

The chain couples TRBV7-8 to TRBJ2-5; TRBD1 matches 11 bases. Trimming at V came to 5 bases and at J to 5 bases, leaving 7 bases not matched to a gene. Germline V CDR1 and CDR2: SGHVS, FQNEAQ. The CDR3 is 15 amino acids. CDR3 DNA: TGTGCCAGCAGCCAGGACAGGGGGCGACGGGAGACCCAGTACTTC. Translating it yields CASSQDRGRRETQYF. Using reference TRBV7-8 and TRBJ2-5 for the parts outside the CDR3, the full variable domain is GAGVSQSPRYKVAKRGQDVALRCDPISGHVSLFWYQQALGQGPEFLTYFQNEAQLDKSGLPSDRFFAERPEGSVSTLKIQRTQQEDSAVYLCASSQDRGRRETQYFGPGTRLLVL.

This rearrangement joins TRBV18 to TRBJ2-2; TRBD2 aligns across 7 bases. V lost 3 bases to trimming and J lost 7 bases; unmatched junction nucleotides: 8. This CDR3 is built from 15 residues. Looked up from germline, CDR1 is KGHSH and CDR2 is LQKENI. The DNA for the CDR3 is TGTGCCAGCTCACCTTTCAGCGGGAATCACGGGGAGCTGTTTTTT. Its protein product is CASSPFSGNHGELFF.

Concerning this clone: Given a far larger clone just one base away, this is likely a sequencing read error. Additional DNA sequences in this sample encode the identical CDR3. The chain recombines TRBV5-1 with TRBJ1-1; D not resolved. Germline V gene data show CDR1 as SGHRS and CDR2 as YFSETQ. The V end was cut by 5 bases, the J end by 2 bases, with 7 bases between. This CDR3 spans 12 amino acids. The CDR3 spells CASRLSNTEAFF. DNA for the CDR3: TGCGCCAGCAGGCTAAGTAACACTGAAGCTTTCTTT.

On this clone: This may arise from a read error, as a much more abundant clone is one base away. Other DNA sequences from this sample encode an identical CDR3 as well. The J gene is TRBJ1-4, the V gene TRBV10-3; D might be TRBD1 (5 bases). The CDR3 contains 14 residues. Trimming removed 9 bases from V and 0 bases from J, with 11 bases in between. CDR1 is ENHRY, CDR2 SYGVKD, per germline. CDR3 sequence reads: CAIRDQTTNEKLFF. The DNA of the CDR3 is TGTGCCATTAGGGACCAAACAACTAATGAAAAACTGTTTTTT.

V gene TRBV5-1 combines with J gene TRBJ1-2, with TRBD1 matching 8 bases. V shed 0 bases and J 6 bases; nucleotides not matched to a gene: 4. CDR1 is SGHRS and CDR2 is YFSETQ in the germline V gene. The CDR3 totals 14 residues. The CDR3 loop reads CASSLDQGADGYTF. CDR3 bases: TGCGCCAGCAGCTTGGACCAGGGGGCAGATGGCTACACCTTC.

This chain uses TRBV7-9 with TRBJ2-2; 8 bases line up with TRBD1. CDR1 is SEHNR, CDR2 FQNEAQ, per germline (reference sequence). Trimming at V came to 4 bases and at J to 3 bases, leaving 10 bases not matched to a gene. This CDR3 has 17 amino acids. The CDR3 DNA sequence: TGTGCCAGCAGCTCTGGAAGGCAGGGGGCCCACACCGGGGAGCTGTTTTTT. It specifies CASSSGRQGAHTGELFF.